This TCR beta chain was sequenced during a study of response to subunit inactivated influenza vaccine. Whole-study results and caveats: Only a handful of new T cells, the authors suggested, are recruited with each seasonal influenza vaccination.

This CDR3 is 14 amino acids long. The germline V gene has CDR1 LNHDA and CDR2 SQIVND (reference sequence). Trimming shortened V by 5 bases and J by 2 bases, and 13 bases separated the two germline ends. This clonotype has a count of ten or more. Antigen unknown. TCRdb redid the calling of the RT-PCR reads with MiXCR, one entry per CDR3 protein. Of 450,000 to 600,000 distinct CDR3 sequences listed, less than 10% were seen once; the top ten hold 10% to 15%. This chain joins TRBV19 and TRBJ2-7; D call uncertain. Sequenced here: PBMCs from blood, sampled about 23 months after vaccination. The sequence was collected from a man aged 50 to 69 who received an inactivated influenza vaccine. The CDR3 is CASSVEHGTYEQYF. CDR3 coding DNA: TGTGCCAGTAGTGTCGAACATGGTACCTACGAGCAGTACTTC.